The T cell receptor (beta chain) described here comes from a study of monozygotic twins with inflammatory bowel disease. The CDR3 loop spans 16 amino acids. Germline V gene lookup returns CDR1 KGHSH and CDR2 LQKENI. Reanalyzing the 5' RACE reads, TCRdb keeps one entry per CDR3 protein, without DNA. The repertoire table contains about 380,000 distinct CDR3 sequences. The sample taken for sequencing was blood. The receptor comes from a human donor with ulcerative colitis or Crohn's disease, or a healthy co-twin of an affected twin (not recorded which). The chain employs TRBV18 and TRBJ1-1; there is no DNA to check the TCRdb D call of TRBD1. CDR3 sequence: CASSRNTPGEGTEASF.